These 10 T cell receptor beta chains share one sample of origin, sequenced in a study of cytomegalovirus exposure and HLA in healthy donors. 60 Vbeta and 13 Jbeta primers were used in PCR. Here immunoSEQ multiplex PCR was the method, and the copy in TCRdb shows in-frame clones only, minus some. This sample carries tens of thousands of clones, 82% of them seen once, and the ten largest clones take approximately 3.6%. Sequencing used PBMCs. All receptors come from a man aged 50 or older in good health and CMV-seronegative.

The chain recombines TRBV11-2 with TRBJ1-1; D ambiguous. The V end lost 8 bases, the J end lost 1 base, and 14 bases lay between the germline ends. Germline loops: CDR1 SGHAT, CDR2 FQNNGV. This CDR3 contains 14 residues. CDR3 nucleotides: TGTGCCAGCGTCGAGGCAGCTGCGAACACTGAAGCTTTCTTT. Its protein product is CASVEAAANTEAFF.

The chain is built from TRBV18 and TRBJ1-2; D possibly corresponds to TRBD1 (6 bases). The CDR3 sequence is 15 residues long. Germline values: CDR1 KGHSH, CDR2 LQKENI. V dropped 6 bases and J dropped 7 bases, with 21 bases sitting between them. CDR3 in amino acids: CASSPAAGVGIGYTF. CDR3 coding DNA: TGTGCCAGCTCGCCCGCCGCAGGGGTGGGTATTGGCTACACCTTC.

This chain links TRBV7-3 with TRBJ2-5; TRBD2 might be the D (6 bases). The CDR3 is made up of 15 amino acids. Germline-derived CDR1 and CDR2 are SGHTA and FQGTGA. V lost 2 bases, J lost 5 bases, and 15 bases lay in between. CDR3 bases: TGTGCCAGCAGCTTACAACGGGAGCAGAGGGAGACCCAGTACTTC. This encodes CASSLQREQRETQYF.

This clone appeared once. V usage is TRBV5-8 and J usage is TRBJ2-1; D gene unclear. This CDR3 comprises 14 residues. V dropped 0 bases and J dropped 0 bases, with 4 bases sitting between them. The germline V gene encodes CDR1 SGHTS and CDR2 YDEGEE. CDR3 region: CASSLASSYNEQFF. CDR3 DNA sequence: TGTGCCAGCAGCTTGGCGAGCTCCTACAATGAGCAGTTCTTC.

The J gene is TRBJ2-3, the V gene TRBV2; 8 positions match TRBD2. The germline CDR1 and CDR2 sequences are SNHLY and FYNNEI. This CDR3 is built from 14 residues. The junction had 5 bases not matched to a gene; V was cut back by 6 bases and J by 3 bases. This chain's CDR3 is CASSNSGKTDTQYF. Here the CDR3 DNA reads TGTGCCAGCAGCAATAGCGGGAAAACAGATACGCAGTATTTT.

The V gene is TRBV4-2, the J gene TRBJ1-5; D remains ambiguous. Between the trimmed V and J ends, which lost 1 base and 8 bases, there was a span of 15 bases. CDR1 and CDR2 from the germline V gene are LGHNA and YNFKEQ. The CDR3 consists of 15 residues. The CDR3 bases are TGTGCCAGCAGCCAAGTGAACCCAGGAGGCGAGCCCCAGCATTTT. This gives the protein CASSQVNPGGEPQHF.

This chain links TRBV6-5 with TRBJ1-5; D is ambiguous. Germline values: CDR1 MNHEY, CDR2 SVGAGI. The CDR3 covers 15 residues. V was shortened by 0 bases and J by 6 bases, with 12 bases between the two germline ends. The CDR3 sequence is CASSYSIEGGQPQHF. In DNA form, the CDR3 reads TGTGCCAGCAGTTACTCGATTGAGGGCGGTCAGCCCCAGCATTTT.

The chain has TRBV6-5 and TRBJ1-2; no clear D gene. This CDR3 has 14 amino acids. Trimming removed 0 bases from V and 8 bases from J, with 13 bases in between. Germline CDR1 MNHEY, CDR2 SVGAGI. CDR3 in DNA: TGTGCCAGCAGTTACTCGCGGGGTCGAAGGGGCTACACCTTC. This codes for CASSYSRGRRGYTF.

This chain links TRBV9 with TRBJ2-1; D may be TRBD2 (5 bases). Germline V gives CDR1 SGDLS, CDR2 YYNGEE. This CDR3 has 14 residues. V shed 3 bases and J shed 2 bases, with 9 bases lying between them. CDR3 nucleotide sequence: TGTGCCAGCAGCGCTAGCACCCCCTACAATGAGCAGTTCTTC. It is translated as CASSASTPYNEQFF.

The gene calls are TRBV7-8 and TRBJ2-3, with 8 bases fitting TRBD2. Germline V lookup: CDR1 SGHVS, CDR2 FQNEAQ. J gave up 3 bases and V 4 bases, and 6 bases lay outside the gene matches. The CDR3 is 15 amino acids. The CDR3 DNA follows: TGTGCCAGCAGCTCGATAGCGGGATGGACAGATACGCAGTATTTT. It is translated as CASSSIAGWTDTQYF.